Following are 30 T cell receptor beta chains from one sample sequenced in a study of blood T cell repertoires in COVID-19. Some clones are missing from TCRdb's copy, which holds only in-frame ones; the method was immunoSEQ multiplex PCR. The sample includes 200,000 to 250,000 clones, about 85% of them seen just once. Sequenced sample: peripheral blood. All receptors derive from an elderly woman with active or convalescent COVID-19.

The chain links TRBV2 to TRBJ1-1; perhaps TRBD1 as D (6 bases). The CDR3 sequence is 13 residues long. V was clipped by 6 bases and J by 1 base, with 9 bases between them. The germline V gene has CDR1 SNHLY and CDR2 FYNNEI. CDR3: CASRGGQNTEAFF. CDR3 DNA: TGTGCCAGCAGGGGGGGGCAGAACACTGAAGCTTTCTTT.

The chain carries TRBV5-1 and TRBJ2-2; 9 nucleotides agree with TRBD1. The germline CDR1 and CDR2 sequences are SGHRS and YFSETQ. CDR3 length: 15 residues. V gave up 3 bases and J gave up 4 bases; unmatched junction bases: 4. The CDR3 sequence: CASSWGQGATGELFF. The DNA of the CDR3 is TGCGCCAGCAGCTGGGGACAGGGAGCCACCGGGGAGCTGTTTTTT.

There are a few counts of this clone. This CDR3 reads CASSLWDSYEQYF. The CDR3 nucleotides read TGTGCCAGCAGCTTATGGGACAGCTACGAGCAGTACTTC. The chain is built from TRBV7-2 and TRBJ2-7; the match to TRBD1 covers 7 bases. Per germline, CDR1 SGHTA and CDR2 FQGNSA. V shed 2 bases, J shed 3 bases, and the junction held 1 base outside the gene matches. This CDR3 spans 13 amino acids.

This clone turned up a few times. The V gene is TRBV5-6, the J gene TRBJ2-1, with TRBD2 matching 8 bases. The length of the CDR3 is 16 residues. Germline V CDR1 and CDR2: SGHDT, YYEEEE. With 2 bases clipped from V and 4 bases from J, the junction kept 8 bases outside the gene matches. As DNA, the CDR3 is TGTGCCAGCAGCTTTGTTACTAGCGGACAATACAATGAGCAGTTCTTC. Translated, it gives CASSFVTSGQYNEQFF.

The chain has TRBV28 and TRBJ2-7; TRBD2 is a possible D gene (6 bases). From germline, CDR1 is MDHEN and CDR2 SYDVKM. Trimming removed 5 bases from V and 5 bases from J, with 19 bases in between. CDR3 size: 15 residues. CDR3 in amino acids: CASSIPGLQSDEQYF. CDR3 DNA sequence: TGTGCCAGCAGTATACCGGGACTTCAATCCGACGAGCAGTACTTC.

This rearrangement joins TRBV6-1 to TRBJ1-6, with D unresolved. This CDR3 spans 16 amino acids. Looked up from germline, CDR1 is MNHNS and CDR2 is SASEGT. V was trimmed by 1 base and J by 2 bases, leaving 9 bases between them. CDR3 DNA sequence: TGTGCCAGCAGTGAAGTGGGGAGCCCCTATAATTCACCCCTCCACTTT. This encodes CASSEVGSPYNSPLHF.

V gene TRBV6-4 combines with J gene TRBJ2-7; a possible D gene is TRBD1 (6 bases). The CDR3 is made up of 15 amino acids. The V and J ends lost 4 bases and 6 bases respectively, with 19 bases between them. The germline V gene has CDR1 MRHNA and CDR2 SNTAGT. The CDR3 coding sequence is TGTGCCAGCAGTGGCCACGGGACACGGTTTTGCGAGCAGTACTTC. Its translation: CASSGHGTRFCEQYF.

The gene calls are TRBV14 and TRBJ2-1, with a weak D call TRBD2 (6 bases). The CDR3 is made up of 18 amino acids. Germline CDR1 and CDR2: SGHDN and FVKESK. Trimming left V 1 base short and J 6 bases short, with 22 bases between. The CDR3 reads CASSQVTTSWDWSNEQFF. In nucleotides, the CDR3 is TGTGCCAGCAGCCAAGTTACCACATCCTGGGACTGGAGCAATGAGCAGTTCTTC.

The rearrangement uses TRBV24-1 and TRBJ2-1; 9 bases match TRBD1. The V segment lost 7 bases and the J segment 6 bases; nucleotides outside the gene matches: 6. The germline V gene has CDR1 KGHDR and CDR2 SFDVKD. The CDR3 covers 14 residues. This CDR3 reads CATSGTGSLNEQFF. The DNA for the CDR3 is TGTGCCACCAGCGGGACAGGGTCTCTCAATGAGCAGTTCTTC.

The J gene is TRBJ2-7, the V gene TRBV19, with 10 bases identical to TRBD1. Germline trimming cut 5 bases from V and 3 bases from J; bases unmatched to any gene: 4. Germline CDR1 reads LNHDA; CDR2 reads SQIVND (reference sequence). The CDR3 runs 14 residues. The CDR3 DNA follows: TGTGCCAGTAGTCCATGGACAGGGGGCTACGAGCAGTACTTC. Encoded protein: CASSPWTGGYEQYF.

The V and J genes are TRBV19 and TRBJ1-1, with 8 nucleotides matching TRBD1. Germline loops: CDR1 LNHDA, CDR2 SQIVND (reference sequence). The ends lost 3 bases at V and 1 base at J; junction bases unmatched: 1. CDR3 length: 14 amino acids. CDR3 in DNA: TGTGCCAGTAGTATGGGGACAGGGAACACTGAAGCTTTCTTT. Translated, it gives CASSMGTGNTEAFF.

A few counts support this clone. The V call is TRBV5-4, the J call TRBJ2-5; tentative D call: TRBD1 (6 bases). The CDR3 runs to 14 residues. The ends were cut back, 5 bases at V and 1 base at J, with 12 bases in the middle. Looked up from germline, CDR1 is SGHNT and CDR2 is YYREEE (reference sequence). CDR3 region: CASSLQGIQETQYF. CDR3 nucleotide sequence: TGTGCCAGCAGTCTTCAGGGGATCCAAGAGACCCAGTACTTC.

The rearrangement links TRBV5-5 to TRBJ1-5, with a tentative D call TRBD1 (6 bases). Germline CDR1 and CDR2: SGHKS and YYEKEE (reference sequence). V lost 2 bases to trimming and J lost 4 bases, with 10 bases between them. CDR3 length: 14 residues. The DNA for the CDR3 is TGTGCCAGCAGCTTCCAACAGGGTAATCAGCCCCAGCATTTT. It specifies CASSFQQGNQPQHF.

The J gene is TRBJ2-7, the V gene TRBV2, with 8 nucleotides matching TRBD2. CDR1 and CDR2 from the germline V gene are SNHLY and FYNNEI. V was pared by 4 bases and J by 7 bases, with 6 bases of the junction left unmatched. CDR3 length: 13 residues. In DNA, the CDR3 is TGTGCCAGCAGTGGTAGCGGGGCGGGTGAGCAGTACTTC. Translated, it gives CASSGSGAGEQYF.

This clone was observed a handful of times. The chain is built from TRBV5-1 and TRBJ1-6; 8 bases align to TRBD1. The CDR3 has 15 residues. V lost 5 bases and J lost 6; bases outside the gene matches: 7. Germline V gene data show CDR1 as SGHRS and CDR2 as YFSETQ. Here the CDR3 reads CASRLQGGVNSPLHF. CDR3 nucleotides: TGCGCCAGCAGACTACAGGGGGGCGTTAATTCACCCCTCCACTTT.

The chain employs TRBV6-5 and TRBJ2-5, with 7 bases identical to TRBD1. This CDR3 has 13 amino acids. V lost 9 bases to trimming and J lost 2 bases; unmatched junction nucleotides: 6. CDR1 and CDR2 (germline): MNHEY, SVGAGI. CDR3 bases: TGTGCCAGTCGGGACAGTACACAAGAGACCCAGTACTTC. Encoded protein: CASRDSTQETQYF.

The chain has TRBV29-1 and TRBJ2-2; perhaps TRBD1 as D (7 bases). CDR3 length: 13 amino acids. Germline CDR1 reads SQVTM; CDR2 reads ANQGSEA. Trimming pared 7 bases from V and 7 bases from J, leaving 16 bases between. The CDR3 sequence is CSGKTGRIGELFF. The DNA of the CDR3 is TGCAGCGGGAAGACAGGGAGGATCGGGGAGCTGTTTTTT.

The CDR3 loop is CASSLWQGARGYTF. The DNA for the CDR3 is TGTGCCAGCAGCTTGTGGCAGGGGGCGCGCGGCTACACCTTC. The V gene is TRBV5-6, the J gene TRBJ1-2; TRBD1 agrees at 8 bases. V trimming: 1 base; J trimming: 8 bases; junction bases outside the gene matches: 7. Germline V gene lookup returns CDR1 SGHDT and CDR2 YYEEEE. The length of the CDR3 is 14 residues.

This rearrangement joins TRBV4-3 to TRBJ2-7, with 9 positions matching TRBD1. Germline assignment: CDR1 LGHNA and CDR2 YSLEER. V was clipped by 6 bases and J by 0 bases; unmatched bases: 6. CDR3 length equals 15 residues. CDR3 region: CASSPGGQGSYEQYF. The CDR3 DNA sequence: TGCGCCAGCAGTCCAGGGGGACAGGGCTCCTACGAGCAGTACTTC.

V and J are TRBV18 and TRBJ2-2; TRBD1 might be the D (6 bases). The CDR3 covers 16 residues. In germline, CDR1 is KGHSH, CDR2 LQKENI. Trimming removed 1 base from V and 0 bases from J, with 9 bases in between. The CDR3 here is CASSPLGTSNTGELFF. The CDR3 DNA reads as TGTGCCAGCTCACCACTTGGGACATCGAACACCGGGGAGCTGTTTTTT.

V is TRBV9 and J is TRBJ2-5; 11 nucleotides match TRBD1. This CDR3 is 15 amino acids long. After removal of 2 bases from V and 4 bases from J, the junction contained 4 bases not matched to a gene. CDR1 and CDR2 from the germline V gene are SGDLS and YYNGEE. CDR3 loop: CASSVDGTGGETQYF. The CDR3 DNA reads TGTGCCAGCAGCGTCGACGGGACAGGGGGAGAGACCCAGTACTTC.

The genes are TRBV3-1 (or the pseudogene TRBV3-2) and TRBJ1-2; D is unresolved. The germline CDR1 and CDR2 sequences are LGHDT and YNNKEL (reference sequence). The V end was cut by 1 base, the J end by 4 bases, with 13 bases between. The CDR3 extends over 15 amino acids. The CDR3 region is CASSQGHFSSYGYTF. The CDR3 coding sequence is TGTGCCAGCAGCCAAGGGCATTTCTCTAGCTATGGCTACACCTTC.

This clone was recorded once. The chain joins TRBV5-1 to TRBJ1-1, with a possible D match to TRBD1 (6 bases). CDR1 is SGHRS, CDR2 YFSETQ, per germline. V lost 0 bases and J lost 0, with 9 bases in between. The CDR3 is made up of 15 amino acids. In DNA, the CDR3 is TGCGCCAGCAGCTTGGTGGGACACTTGAACACTGAAGCTTTCTTT. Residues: CASSLVGHLNTEAFF.

The CDR3 region is CASSQDRQGTSGSRETQYF. In nucleotides, the CDR3 is TGCGCCAGCAGCCAAGATCGCCAGGGGACTAGCGGGAGTAGAGAGACCCAGTACTTC. The J gene is TRBJ2-5, the V gene TRBV4-1, with 14 bases fitting TRBD2. CDR1 is MGHRA and CDR2 is YSYEKL in the germline V gene. The ends lost 0 bases at V and 4 bases at J; junction bases unmatched: 10. CDR3 size: 19 residues.

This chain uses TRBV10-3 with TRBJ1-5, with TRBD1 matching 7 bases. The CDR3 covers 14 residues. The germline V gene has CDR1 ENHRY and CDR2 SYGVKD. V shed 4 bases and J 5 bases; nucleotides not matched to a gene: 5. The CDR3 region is CAISGQGEYQPQHF. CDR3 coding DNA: TGTGCCATCAGTGGTCAGGGGGAATATCAGCCCCAGCATTTT.

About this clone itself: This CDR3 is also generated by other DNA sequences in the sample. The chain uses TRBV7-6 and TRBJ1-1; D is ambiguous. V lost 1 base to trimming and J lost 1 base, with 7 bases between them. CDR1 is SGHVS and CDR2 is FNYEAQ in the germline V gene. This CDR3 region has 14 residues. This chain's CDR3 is CASSLGGPNTEAFF. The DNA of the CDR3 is TGTGCCAGCAGCTTAGGAGGGCCGAACACTGAAGCTTTCTTT.

CDR3 DNA: TGTGCCAGTAGTATACGACCGGGTAGCGGGAGTCGGGCCGGGGAGCTGTTTTTT. Translation: CASSIRPGSGSRAGELFF. The genes are TRBV19 and TRBJ2-2; 9 nucleotides agree with TRBD2. Trimming cost V 2 bases and J 6 bases; bases outside gene matches: 13. The CDR3 covers 18 residues. Germline loops: CDR1 LNHDA, CDR2 SQIVND (reference sequence).

The CDR3 protein is CAVGQPANTGELFF. The CDR3 coding sequence is TGTGCCGTGGGACAGCCCGCGAACACCGGGGAGCTGTTTTTT. The V and J genes are TRBV10-3 and TRBJ2-2, with 7 bases identical to TRBD1. The junction had 6 bases not matched to a gene; V was cut back by 11 bases and J by 0 bases. The germline V gene encodes CDR1 ENHRY and CDR2 SYGVKD. This CDR3 comprises 14 residues.

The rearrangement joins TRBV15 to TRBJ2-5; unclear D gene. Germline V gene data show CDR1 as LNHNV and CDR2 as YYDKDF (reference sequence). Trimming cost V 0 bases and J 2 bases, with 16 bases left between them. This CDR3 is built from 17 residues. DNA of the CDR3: TGTGCCACCAGCAGAGAGGGCCCTGATCTGGGTCAAGAGACCCAGTACTTC. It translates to CATSREGPDLGQETQYF.

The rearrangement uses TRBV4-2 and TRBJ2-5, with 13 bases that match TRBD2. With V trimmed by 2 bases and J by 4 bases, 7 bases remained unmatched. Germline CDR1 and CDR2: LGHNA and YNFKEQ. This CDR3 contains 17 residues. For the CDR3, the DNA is TGTGCCAGCAGCCAACTCGGACTAGCGGGGGCACGAGAGACCCAGTACTTC. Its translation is CASSQLGLAGARETQYF.